A single sample is the source of the 18 T cell receptor beta chains below, sequenced in a study of cytomegalovirus exposure and HLA in healthy donors. The table came from immunoSEQ multiplex PCR; TCRdb's copy has only in-frame clones and leaves some out. The data hold around 160,000 clones, with about 90% observed a single time. The source material was PBMCs. These receptors originate from a woman aged 18-35 years in good health and CMV-seropositive.

This clone appeared a single time. The rearrangement uses TRBV28 and TRBJ1-5; D unresolved. Germline lookup yields CDR1 MDHEN and CDR2 SYDVKM. The ends were cut back, 5 bases at V and 10 bases at J, with 9 bases in the middle. The CDR3 covers 11 residues. CDR3 DNA: TGTGCCAGCAGTGTAAGAGGTCCCCAGCATTTT. It translates to CASSVRGPQHF.

In the case of this clone: This same CDR3 is encoded by further DNA sequences in the sample. The rearrangement links TRBV11-3 to TRBJ2-1; the match to TRBD2 covers 7 bases. The junction had 7 bases not matched to a gene; V was cut back by 1 base and J by 4 bases. The germline V gene encodes CDR1 SGHNT and CDR2 YENEEA. The CDR3 runs 16 residues. DNA for the CDR3: TGTGCCAGCAGCTTAGGGCCTGGGGGACTATACAATGAGCAGTTCTTC. Its translation is CASSLGPGGLYNEQFF.

The CDR3 bases are TGTGCCAGCAGCTTAGTTGCAGGGTCGGGCTACACCTTC. Translating it yields CASSLVAGSGYTF. The chain combines TRBV7-9 with TRBJ1-2; D possibly corresponds to TRBD1 (5 bases). V was cut by 1 base and J by 8 bases, with 11 bases left in between. The CDR3 has 13 amino acids. Germline assignment: CDR1 SEHNR and CDR2 FQNEAQ (reference sequence).

The chain carries TRBV21-1 and TRBJ2-3; the table calls TRBD1, which could not be checked here. TRBV21-1 is annotated as a pseudogene. The CDR3 has 14 amino acids. The CDR3 DNA is TGTGCCAGCAGCGAGGGGGATGCGACAGATACGCAGTATTTT. It codes for CASSEGDATDTQYF.

The chain combines TRBV15 with TRBJ1-1, with no clear D. This CDR3 has 15 residues. Trimming pared 0 bases from V and 2 bases from J, leaving 10 bases between. In germline, CDR1 is LNHNV, CDR2 YYDKDF (reference sequence). CDR3 amino acids: CATSRDKRFNTEAFF. In DNA form, the CDR3 reads TGTGCCACCAGCAGAGATAAGCGTTTTAACACTGAAGCTTTCTTT.

The gene calls are TRBV2 and TRBJ1-3; D not resolved. The V and J ends lost 3 bases and 0 bases respectively, with 6 bases between them. This CDR3 is 14 amino acids long. Germline V gene lookup returns CDR1 SNHLY and CDR2 FYNNEI. Here the CDR3 DNA reads TGTGCCAGCAGTGATTGGAGCTCTGGAAACACCATATATTTT. It codes for CASSDWSSGNTIYF.

The chain links TRBV7-2 to TRBJ2-2; maybe TRBD2 (6 bases). The CDR3 has 15 residues. Germline CDR1 and CDR2: SGHTA and FQGNSA. The V end lost 5 bases, the J end lost 4 bases, and 14 bases lay between the germline ends. CDR3 sequence: CASSKAAEGTGELFF. In DNA, the CDR3 is TGTGCCAGCAGCAAAGCAGCGGAGGGCACCGGGGAGCTGTTTTTT.

The chain links TRBV18 to TRBJ2-1; D call uncertain. The germline V gene encodes CDR1 KGHSH and CDR2 LQKENI. Trimming removed 6 bases at V and 9 bases at J, with 21 bases between. This CDR3 is built from 15 residues. CDR3: CASSIPLVSFREQFF. The DNA of the CDR3 is TGTGCCAGCTCCATACCTCTAGTATCCTTCCGTGAGCAGTTCTTC.

This chain links TRBV6-8 with TRBJ1-1; no reliable D call. CDR3 length: 16 residues. Germline assignment: CDR1 MNHGY and CDR2 SAAAGT. Trimming removed 5 bases from V and 4 bases from J, with 20 bases in between. DNA of the CDR3: TGTGCCAGCAGTACCCCGTCCGAGGCCCGGGGCACTGAAGCTTTCTTT. Its protein is CASSTPSEARGTEAFF.

The genes are TRBV30 and TRBJ1-5; D is unresolved. V was clipped by 0 bases and J by 1 base, with 13 bases between them. The CDR3 is 16 amino acids. Germline V CDR1 and CDR2: GTSNPN, SVGIG (reference sequence). CDR3 bases: TGTGCCTGGAGTGTACTAGGACGTCGGAGCAATCAGCCCCAGCATTTT. Its translation: CAWSVLGRRSNQPQHF.

This clone was observed at least ten times. The chain joins TRBV7-9 to TRBJ1-2, with 9 nucleotides matching TRBD1. Germline V gives CDR1 SEHNR, CDR2 FQNEAQ (reference sequence). The junction had 8 bases not matched to a gene; V was cut back by 5 bases and J by 7 bases. The CDR3 consists of 14 residues. DNA of the CDR3: TGTGCCAGCAGCCCGACAGGGGGGAAATTTGGCTACACCTTC. Amino acids: CASSPTGGKFGYTF. Supplemented by reference TRBV7-9 and TRBJ1-2, the full variable domain reads DTGVSQNPRHKITKRGQNVTFRCDPISEHNRLYWYRQTLGQGPEFLTYFQNEAQLEKSRLLSDRFSAERPKGSFSTLEIQRTEQGDSAMYLCASSPTGGKFGYTFGSGTRLTVV.

The chain uses TRBV6-5 and TRBJ2-7; the D gene is possibly TRBD1 (5 bases). The CDR3 loop spans 15 amino acids. Between the trimmed V and J ends, which lost 6 bases and 2 bases, there was a span of 17 bases. Germline CDR1 MNHEY, CDR2 SVGAGI. Here the CDR3 DNA reads TGTGCCAGCAGCCGCCGACAGCCTAAAGCCTACGAGCAGTACTTC. Protein: CASSRRQPKAYEQYF.

The chain couples TRBV28 to TRBJ2-7, with D hard to call. CDR1 is MDHEN, CDR2 SYDVKM, per germline. V gave up 1 base and J gave up 3 bases, with 10 bases separating them. The CDR3 has 14 residues. The CDR3 DNA reads as TGTGCCAGCAGTTTATTGACATCGGTCTACGAGCAGTACTTC. Translating gives CASSLLTSVYEQYF.

This chain's CDR3 is CSVELAGVGETQYF. The CDR3 coding sequence is TGCAGCGTTGAACTAGCGGGAGTGGGAGAGACCCAGTACTTC. The chain has TRBV29-1 and TRBJ2-5; 10 bases line up with TRBD2. This CDR3 spans 14 amino acids. Losses at the gene ends were 2 bases for V and 4 bases for J; bases not matched to a gene: 4. Germline V lookup: CDR1 SQVTM, CDR2 ANQGSEA.

The chain carries TRBV7-6 and TRBJ2-5; 10 nucleotides align to TRBD2. The CDR3 runs to 17 residues. Germline lookup yields CDR1 SGHVS and CDR2 FNYEAQ. V was pared by 7 bases and J by 2 bases, with 13 bases of the junction left unmatched. The CDR3 DNA follows: TGTGCCAGCACTCCTGGTCTTAGCGGGGGGTTACAAGAGACCCAGTACTTC. Its protein is CASTPGLSGGLQETQYF.

This rearrangement joins TRBV6-6 to TRBJ2-3; 7 nucleotides line up with TRBD2. V dropped 5 bases and J dropped 2; count of bases not matched to a gene: 7. Germline V gene data show CDR1 as MNHNY and CDR2 as SVGAGI (reference sequence). The CDR3 is made up of 15 amino acids. The CDR3 DNA follows: TGTGCCAGCAGTGGATCGGGGGGAGTCACAGATACGCAGTATTTT. It specifies CASSGSGGVTDTQYF.

The V call is TRBV28, the J call TRBJ2-3, with TRBD2 matching 7 bases. The CDR3 totals 15 residues. Germline CDR1 and CDR2: MDHEN and SYDVKM. V was pared by 3 bases and J by 2 bases, with 5 bases of the junction left unmatched. The CDR3 reads CASSFTSDYTDTQYF. CDR3 nucleotide sequence: TGTGCCAGCAGTTTTACTAGCGATTACACAGATACGCAGTATTTT.

The J gene is TRBJ2-3, the V gene TRBV5-8; tentatively, D is TRBD2 (6 bases). The CDR3 has 16 amino acids. Trimming pared 4 bases from V and 2 bases from J, leaving 17 bases between. CDR1 and CDR2 (germline): SGHTS, YDEGEE. CDR3 DNA sequence: TGTGCCAGCAGCCGTCCTAGCGCCCACCCCACAGATACGCAGTATTTT. Its protein product is CASSRPSAHPTDTQYF.